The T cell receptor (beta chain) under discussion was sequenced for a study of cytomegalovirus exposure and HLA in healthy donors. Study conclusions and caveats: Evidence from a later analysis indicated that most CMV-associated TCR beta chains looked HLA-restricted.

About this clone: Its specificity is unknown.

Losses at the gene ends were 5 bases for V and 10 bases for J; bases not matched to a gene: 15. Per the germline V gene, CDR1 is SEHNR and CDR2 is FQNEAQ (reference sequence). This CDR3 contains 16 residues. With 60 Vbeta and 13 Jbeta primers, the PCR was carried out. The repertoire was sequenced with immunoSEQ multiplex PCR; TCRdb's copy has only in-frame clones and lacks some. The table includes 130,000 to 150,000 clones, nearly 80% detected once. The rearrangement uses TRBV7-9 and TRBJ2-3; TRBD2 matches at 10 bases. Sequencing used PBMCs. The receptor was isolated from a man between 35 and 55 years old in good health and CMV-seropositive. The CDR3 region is CASSGVIAGGSSAQYF. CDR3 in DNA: TGTGCCAGCAGCGGGGTAATAGCGGGAGGAAGCTCCGCGCAGTATTTT.